This TCR beta chain was obtained from a study of T cells in localized non-small cell lung cancer. Data came from immunoSEQ multiplex PCR; TCRdb stores just in-frame clones and leaves some out. In the table there are fewer than 2,000 clones, around a third of which are singletons. With regard to this clone: Its antigen remains unidentified.

Study results and limitations: Sequencing covered just one tumor region, so heterogeneity cannot be ruled out. Density of T cells in blood, when higher, went with longer overall survival. The study detected a median about 50 of the top 100 tumor clones in adjacent lung.

This CDR3 contains 13 residues. V was shortened by 2 bases and J by 6 bases, with 11 bases between the two germline ends. Germline V gene lookup returns CDR1 MNHGY and CDR2 SAAAGT. V gene TRBV6-8 combines with J gene TRBJ2-7; D is uncertain. The receptor's source is a male donor aged 60 or over with stage III squamous cell lung carcinoma. Specimen: normal lung tissue next to the tumor, collected before any cancer treatment. The CDR3 protein is CASSYSQVREQYF. CDR3 nucleotides: TGTGCCAGCAGTTACAGCCAGGTACGCGAGCAGTACTTC.